This T cell receptor (beta chain) derives from a study of T cells in Graves' hyperthyroidism and ophthalmopathy. Background on the study: The blood sample was taken at first diagnosis, before treatment began.

Clinical Activity Scores of at least 3, NOSPECS grades of at least 4 and durations under 3 months characterized ophthalmopathy patients. Diagnosing involved the use of clinical symptoms, serum thyroxine and TRAb, thyroid ultrasound and orbital computed tomography. The CDR3 contains 16 residues. Germline assignment: CDR1 SGHDT and CDR2 YYEEEE. A word on this clonotype: This may arise from a read error, as a much more abundant clone is one base away.

Amplified regions were TCR beta CDR3 sequences from RNA transcripts. A first-round RT-PCR of the TCR CDR3 used the HTBI primer set. Via MiXCR, TCRdb re-called the multiplex PCR reads, giving one row per CDR3 protein. This table has approximately 610,000 distinct CDR3 sequences, roughly 15% appearing once. What was sequenced was blood. This TCR was sampled from a middle-aged woman with Graves' ophthalmopathy. The V gene is TRBV5-6, the J gene TRBJ2-5; 12 positions agree with TRBD2. The CDR3 region is CASSRRLAGEGETQCF. The CDR3 DNA follows: TGTGCCAGCAGCCGTAGACTAGCGGGAGAGGGGGAGACCCAGTGCTTC. Looking up the rest from reference TRBV5-6 and TRBJ2-5 gives the full variable domain: DAGVTQSPTHLIKTRGQQVTLRCSPKSGHDTVSWYQQALGQGPQFIFQYYEEEERQRGNFPDRFSGHQFPNYSSELNVNALLLGDSALYLCASSRRLAGEGETQCFGPGTRLLVL.